This T cell receptor beta chain was captured by sequencing in a study of Graves' ophthalmopathy and Graves' hyperthyroidism. Study-level findings and limits: In blood appeared most of the expanded thyroid clonotypes whose frequency exceeded 0.001.

The authors amplified TCR beta CDR3 regions, and they did so from RNA transcripts for repertoire sequencing. The first-round RT-PCR employed HTBI primers together with the Qiagen OneStep RT-PCR kit. A multiplex PCR was then performed as the second round. From the multiplex PCR reads, TCRdb called clonotypes with MiXCR, one entry per CDR3 protein. Found here are 350,000 to 450,000 distinct CDR3 sequences, roughly 21% of them singletons; the top ten hold 3%. V shed 3 bases, J shed 6 bases, and the junction held 6 bases outside the gene matches. The CDR3 loop spans 16 amino acids. Clinical symptoms and serum thyroxine were used for diagnosis; TRAb, thyroid ultrasound and orbital computed tomography were also relied on. This clonotype was seen at least ten times. Its antigen is unidentified.

The J gene is TRBJ1-5, the V gene TRBV12-3 or TRBV12-4; 12 positions match TRBD1. The sequenced sample consisted of peripheral blood. This sequence was found in a young woman with stable Graves' hyperthyroidism. The CDR3 loop is CASSFGTGGAGQPQHF. CDR3 nucleotides: TGTGCCAGCAGTTTTGGGACAGGGGGCGCGGGTCAGCCCCAGCATTTT.